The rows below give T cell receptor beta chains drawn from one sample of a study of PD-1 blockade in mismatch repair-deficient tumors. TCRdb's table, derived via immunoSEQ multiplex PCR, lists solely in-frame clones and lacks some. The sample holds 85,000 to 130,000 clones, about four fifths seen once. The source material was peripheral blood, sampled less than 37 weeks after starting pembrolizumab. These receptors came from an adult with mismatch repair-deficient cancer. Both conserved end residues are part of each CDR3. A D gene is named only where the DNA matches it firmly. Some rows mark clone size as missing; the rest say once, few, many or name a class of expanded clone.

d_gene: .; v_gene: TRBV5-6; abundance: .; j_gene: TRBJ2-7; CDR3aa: CASSLVTVRSSYEQYF; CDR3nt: TGTGCCAGCAGCTTGGTAACAGTGAGAAGCTCCTACGAGCAGTACTTC
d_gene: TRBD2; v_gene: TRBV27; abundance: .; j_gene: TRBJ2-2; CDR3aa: CASSSTSPGELFF; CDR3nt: TGTGCCAGCAGTTCGACTAGCCCCGGGGAGCTGTTTTTT
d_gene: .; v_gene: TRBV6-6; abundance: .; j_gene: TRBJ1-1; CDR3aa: CASSYSGGDGQAFF; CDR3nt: TGTGCCAGCAGTTACTCAGGAGGGGACGGTCAAGCTTTCTTT
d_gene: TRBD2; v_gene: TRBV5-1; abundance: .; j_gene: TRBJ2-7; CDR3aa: CASSFTGGRSEQYF; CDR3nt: TGCGCCAGCAGCTTTACTGGCGGGAGAAGCGAGCAGTACTTC
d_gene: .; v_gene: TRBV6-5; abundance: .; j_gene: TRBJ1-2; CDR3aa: CASSYDGRIGGYTF; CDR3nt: TGTGCCAGCAGTTACGACGGGAGGATAGGTGGCTACACCTTC
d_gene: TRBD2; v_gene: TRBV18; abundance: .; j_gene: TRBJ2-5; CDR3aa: CASSPSAGSGETQYF; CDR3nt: TGTGCCAGCTCACCTTCAGCGGGGTCGGGAGAGACCCAGTACTTC
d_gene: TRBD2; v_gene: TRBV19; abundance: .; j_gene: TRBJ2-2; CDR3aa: CASSPTSGSIGELFF; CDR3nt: TGTGCCAGTAGTCCGACTAGCGGGAGTATCGGGGAGCTGTTTTTT
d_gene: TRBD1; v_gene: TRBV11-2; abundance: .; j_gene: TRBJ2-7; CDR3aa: CASSSLRDSSYEQYF; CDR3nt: TGTGCCAGCAGCTCCCTCAGGGACAGCTCCTACGAGCAGTACTTC
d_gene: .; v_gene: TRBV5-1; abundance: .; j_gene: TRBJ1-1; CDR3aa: CASSLLQGLEGNTEAFF; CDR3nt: TGCGCCAGCAGCTTGCTACAGGGCTTGGAGGGGAACACTGAAGCTTTCTTT
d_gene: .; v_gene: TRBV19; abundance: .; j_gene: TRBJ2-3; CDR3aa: CASSIGGLRTDTQYF; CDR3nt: TGTGCCAGTAGTATCGGAGGGCTCCGCACAGATACGCAGTATTTT
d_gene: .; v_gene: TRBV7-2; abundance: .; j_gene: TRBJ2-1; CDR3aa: CASSLGHGSSYNEQFF; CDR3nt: TGTGCCAGCAGCCTGGGGCACGGGAGCTCCTACAATGAGCAGTTCTTC
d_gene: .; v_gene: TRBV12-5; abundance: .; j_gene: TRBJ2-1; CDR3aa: CASGLHRDNEQFF; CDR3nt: TGTGCTAGTGGTTTGCACAGGGACAATGAGCAGTTCTTC
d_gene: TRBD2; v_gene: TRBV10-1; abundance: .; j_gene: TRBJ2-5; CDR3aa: CARTDRNSGRVETQYF; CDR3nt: TGCGCCAGGACTGACAGAAATAGCGGGAGGGTAGAGACCCAGTACTTC
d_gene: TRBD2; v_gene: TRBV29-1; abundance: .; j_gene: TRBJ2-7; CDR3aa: CSVAPGGLAGDQYF; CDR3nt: TGCAGCGTTGCCCCTGGAGGACTAGCGGGTGATCAGTACTTC
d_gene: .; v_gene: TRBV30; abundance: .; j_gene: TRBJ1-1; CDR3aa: CAWSVRSYTEAFF; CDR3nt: TGTGCCTGGAGTGTACGCAGCTACACTGAAGCTTTCTTT
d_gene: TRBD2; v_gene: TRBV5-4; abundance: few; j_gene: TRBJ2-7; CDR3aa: CASSIAGAYEQYF; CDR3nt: TGTGCCAGCAGCATAGCGGGAGCCTACGAGCAGTACTTC
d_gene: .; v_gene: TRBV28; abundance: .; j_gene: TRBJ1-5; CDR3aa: CASSLGLLSNQPQHF; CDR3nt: TGTGCCAGCAGCCTAGGACTCCTTTCCAATCAGCCCCAGCATTTT
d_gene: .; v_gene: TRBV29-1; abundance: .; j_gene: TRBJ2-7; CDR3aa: CSVGGVRGDEQYF; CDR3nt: TGCAGCGTTGGCGGGGTTAGGGGAGACGAGCAGTACTTC
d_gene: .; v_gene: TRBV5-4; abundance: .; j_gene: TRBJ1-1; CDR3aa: CASSLGGRKNTEAFF; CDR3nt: TGTGCCAGCAGCTTGGGCGGCAGGAAGAACACTGAAGCTTTCTTT
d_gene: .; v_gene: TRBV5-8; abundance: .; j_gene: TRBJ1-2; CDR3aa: CASSPLVGGYTF; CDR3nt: TGTGCCAGCAGCCCTTTGGTGGGTGGCTACACCTTC
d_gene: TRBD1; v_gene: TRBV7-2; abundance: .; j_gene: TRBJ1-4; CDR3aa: CASSLVGGTGLKLFF; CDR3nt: TGTGCCAGCAGCTTAGTAGGGGGGACAGGGTTAAAACTGTTTTTT
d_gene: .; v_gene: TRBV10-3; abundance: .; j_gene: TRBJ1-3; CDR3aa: CAISLSSGNTIYF; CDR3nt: TGTGCCATCAGCCTAAGCTCTGGAAACACCATATATTTT
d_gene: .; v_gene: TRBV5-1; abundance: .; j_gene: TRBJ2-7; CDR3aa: CASSFGYEQYF; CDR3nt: TGCGCCAGCAGCTTCGGCTACGAGCAGTACTTC
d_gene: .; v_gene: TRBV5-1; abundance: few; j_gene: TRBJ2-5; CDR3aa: CASSPGLRNIQETQYF; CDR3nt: TGCGCCAGCAGCCCCGGTCTCCGAAACATCCAAGAGACCCAGTACTTC
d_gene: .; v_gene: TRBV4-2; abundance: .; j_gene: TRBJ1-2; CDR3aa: CASSQGEGLGDYGYTF; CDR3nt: TGTGCCAGCAGCCAAGGGGAAGGACTAGGGGACTATGGCTACACCTTC
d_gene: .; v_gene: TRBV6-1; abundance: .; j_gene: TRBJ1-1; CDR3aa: CASGKGYGNTEAFF; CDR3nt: TGTGCCAGCGGGAAAGGGTACGGAAACACTGAAGCTTTCTTT
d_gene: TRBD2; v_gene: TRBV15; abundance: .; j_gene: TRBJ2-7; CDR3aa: CATSRVEGTSVSYEQYF; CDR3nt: TGTGCCACCAGCAGAGTAGAAGGAACTAGCGTCTCCTACGAGCAGTACTTC
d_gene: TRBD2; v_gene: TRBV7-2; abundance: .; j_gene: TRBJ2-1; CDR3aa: CASSFRGRAWDEQFF; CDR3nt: TGTGCCAGCAGCTTCCGCGGGAGGGCCTGGGATGAGCAGTTCTTC
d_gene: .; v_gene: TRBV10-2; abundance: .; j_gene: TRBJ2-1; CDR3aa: CASSESLQVTNYNEQFF; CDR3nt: TGCGCCAGCAGTGAGTCTCTTCAGGTAACTAACTACAATGAGCAGTTCTTC
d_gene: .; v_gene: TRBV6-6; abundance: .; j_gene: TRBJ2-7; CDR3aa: CASSYSIRVEQYF; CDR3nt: TGTGCCAGCAGTTACTCGATTAGGGTCGAGCAGTACTTC
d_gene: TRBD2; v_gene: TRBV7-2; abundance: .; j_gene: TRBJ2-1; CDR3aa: CASSPPRRGRSFNEQFF; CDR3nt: TGTGCCAGCAGCCCCCCCCGGCGCGGGAGATCGTTCAATGAGCAGTTCTTC
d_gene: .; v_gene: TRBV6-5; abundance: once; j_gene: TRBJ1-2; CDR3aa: CASKGGFELYGYTF; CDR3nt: TGTGCCAGCAAGGGGGGATTTGAGCTCTATGGCTACACCTTC
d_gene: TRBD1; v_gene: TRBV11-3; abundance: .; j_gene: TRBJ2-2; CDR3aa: CASSYRLGTGLNTGELFF; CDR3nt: TGTGCCAGCAGCTACCGACTGGGGACAGGGCTGAACACCGGGGAGCTGTTTTTT
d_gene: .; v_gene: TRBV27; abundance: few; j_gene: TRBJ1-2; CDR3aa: CASIPAIGYGYTF; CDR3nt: TGTGCCTCTATTCCGGCGATAGGGTATGGCTACACCTTC
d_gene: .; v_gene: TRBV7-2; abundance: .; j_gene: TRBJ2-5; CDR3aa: CASQLGGDGTQYF; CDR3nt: TGTGCCAGCCAACTTGGGGGTGATGGGACCCAGTACTTC
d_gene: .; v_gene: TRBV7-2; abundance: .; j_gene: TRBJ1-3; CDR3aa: CASSLRSGNTIYF; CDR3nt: TGTGCCAGCAGCCTCAGATCTGGAAACACCATATATTTT
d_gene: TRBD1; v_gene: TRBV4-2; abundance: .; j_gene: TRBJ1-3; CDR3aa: CASSPRDRGPGNTIYF; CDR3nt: TGTGCCAGCAGCCCCCGAGACAGGGGACCTGGAAACACCATATATTTT
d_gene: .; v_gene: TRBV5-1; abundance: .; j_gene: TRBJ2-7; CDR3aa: CASSLGQNYEQYF; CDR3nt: TGCGCCAGCAGCTTGGGGCAGAACTACGAGCAGTACTTC
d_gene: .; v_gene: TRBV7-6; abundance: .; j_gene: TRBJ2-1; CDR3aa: CASSFSSRYNEQFF; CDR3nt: TGTGCCAGCAGCTTCTCTAGCCGCTACAATGAGCAGTTCTTC
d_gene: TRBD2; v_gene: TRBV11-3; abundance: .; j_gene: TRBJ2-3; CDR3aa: CASSLIPGGPVTDTQYF; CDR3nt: TGTGCCAGCAGCTTAATTCCGGGAGGGCCGGTGACAGATACGCAGTATTTT
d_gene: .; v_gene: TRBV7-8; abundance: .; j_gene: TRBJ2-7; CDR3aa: CASSFGSYEQYF; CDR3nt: TGTGCCAGCAGCTTCGGCTCCTACGAGCAGTACTTC
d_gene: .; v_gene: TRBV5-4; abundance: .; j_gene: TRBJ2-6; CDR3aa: CASSPPGVLAGANVLTF; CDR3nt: TGTGCCAGCAGCCCGCCAGGAGTACTCGCTGGGGCCAACGTCCTGACTTTC
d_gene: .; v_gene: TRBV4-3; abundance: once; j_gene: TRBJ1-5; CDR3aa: CASSQGARSNQPQHF; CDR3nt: TGCGCCAGCAGCCAGGGGGCAAGGAGCAATCAGCCCCAGCATTTT
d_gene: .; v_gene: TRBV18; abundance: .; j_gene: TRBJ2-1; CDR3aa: CASSVLGDEQFF; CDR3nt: TGTGCCAGCTCGGTGCTCGGAGATGAGCAGTTCTTC
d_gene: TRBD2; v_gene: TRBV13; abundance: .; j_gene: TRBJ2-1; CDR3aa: CASSSGLAYSYNEQFF; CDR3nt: TGTGCCAGCAGCTCAGGACTAGCGTACTCCTACAATGAGCAGTTCTTC
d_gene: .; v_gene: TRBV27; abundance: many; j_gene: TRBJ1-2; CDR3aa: CASRAGTEYGYTF; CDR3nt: TGTGCCAGCAGGGCCGGGACGGAGTATGGCTACACCTTC
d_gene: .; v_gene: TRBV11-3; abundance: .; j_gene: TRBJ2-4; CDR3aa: CASSLDGGTKNIQYF; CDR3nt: TGTGCCAGCAGCTTAGACGGGGGAACCAAAAACATTCAGTACTTC
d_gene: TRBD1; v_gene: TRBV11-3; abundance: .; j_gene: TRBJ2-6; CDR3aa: CASSLGQGDLGANVLTF; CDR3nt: TGTGCCAGCAGCTTGGGACAGGGGGACCTAGGGGCCAACGTCCTGACTTTC
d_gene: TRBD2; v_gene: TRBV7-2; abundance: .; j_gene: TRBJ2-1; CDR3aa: CASSSAGGNYNEQFF; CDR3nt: TGTGCCAGCAGCTCAGCGGGAGGCAACTACAATGAGCAGTTCTTC
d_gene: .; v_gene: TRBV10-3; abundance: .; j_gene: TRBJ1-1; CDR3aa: CAISDRRGNTEAFF; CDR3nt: TGTGCCATCAGTGATCGAAGGGGAAACACTGAAGCTTTCTTT
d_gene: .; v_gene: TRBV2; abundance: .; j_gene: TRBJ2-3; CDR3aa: CASTDQGLPDTQYF; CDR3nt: TGTGCCAGCACGGACCAGGGTTTGCCAGATACGCAGTATTTT
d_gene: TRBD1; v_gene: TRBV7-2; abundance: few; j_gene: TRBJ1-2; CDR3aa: CASSPRQGGYTF; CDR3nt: TGTGCCAGCAGCCCAAGACAGGGCGGCTACACCTTC